The rows below give T cell receptor beta chains drawn from one sample of a study of beta chain features in type 1 diabetes. Repertoires were generated with immunoSEQ multiplex PCR, while TCRdb's copy carries only in-frame clones and drops some. The repertoire has about 710,000 clones, about 14% of them found once; the top ten carry roughly 0.04%. Sequences were obtained from naive CD4+ T cells from blood. The receptors here all came from a man aged 18 to 29 with type 1 diabetes. Both conserved end residues are trimmed from each CDR3.

j_gene: TRBJ1-2; v_gene: TRBV29-1; CDR3aa: SVVLGARGYT
j_gene: TRBJ2-3; v_gene: TRBV2; CDR3aa: ASSADLATQY
j_gene: TRBJ2-7; v_gene: TRBV18; CDR3aa: ASSTGLHYEQY
j_gene: TRBJ2-1; v_gene: TRBV5-4; CDR3aa: ASAAGYSVSIYNEQF
j_gene: TRBJ1-4; v_gene: TRBV27; CDR3aa: ASRTGTGRSLNEKLF
j_gene: TRBJ2-5; v_gene: TRBV7-9; CDR3aa: ASSLNRVGQETQY
j_gene: TRBJ2-3; v_gene: TRBV14; CDR3aa: ASSYSGTDTQY
j_gene: TRBJ2-7; v_gene: TRBV30; CDR3aa: AWSVGQGDSSQY
j_gene: TRBJ1-1; v_gene: TRBV29-1; CDR3aa: SVEDNTEAF
j_gene: TRBJ2-5; v_gene: TRBV4-1; CDR3aa: ASSETGQQETQY
j_gene: TRBJ1-1; v_gene: TRBV30; CDR3aa: ASEGTAGYSNGWYMNTEAF
j_gene: TRBJ2-5; v_gene: TRBV5-4; CDR3aa: ASSSASGTKETQY
j_gene: TRBJ2-7; v_gene: TRBV6-5; CDR3aa: ASSRTDRGTYEQY
j_gene: TRBJ1-3; v_gene: TRBV4-3; CDR3aa: ASSQRTGILFGNTIY